The 22 T cell receptor beta chains given below trace back to one sample, sequenced in a study of T cell responses to AZD1222 COVID-19 vaccine. Produced via immunoSEQ multiplex PCR; TCRdb's table is partial and in-frame only. The sample holds some 97,000 clones, less than 90% seen once. The sample here was peripheral blood, taken on day 0 of AZD1222 vaccination. The receptors originated from an adult in good health.

The rearrangement uses TRBV5-6 and TRBJ1-4, with no clear D. Germline V CDR1 and CDR2: SGHDT, YYEEEE. Trimming removed 8 bases at V and 1 base at J, with 9 bases between. The CDR3 is 13 amino acids. CDR3: CASHSGTNEKLFF. The DNA for the CDR3 is TGTGCCAGTCATAGCGGAACTAATGAAAAACTGTTTTTT.

V is TRBV7-9 and J is TRBJ2-7; TRBD1 is a possible D gene (6 bases). There are 15 residues in the CDR3. Per the germline V gene, CDR1 is SEHNR and CDR2 is FQNEAQ (reference sequence). Trimming stripped 5 bases from V and 2 bases from J, with 16 bases between. CDR3 DNA: TGTGCCAGCAGCAAAACCGGGACAACGACCTACGAGCAGTACTTC. Amino acid sequence: CASSKTGTTTYEQYF.

The chain uses TRBV9 and TRBJ2-1; maybe TRBD2 (5 bases). The germline V and J ends were trimmed by 0 bases and 3 bases, with 13 bases remaining between them. Per germline, CDR1 SGDLS and CDR2 YYNGEE. This CDR3 spans 16 amino acids. The CDR3 is CASSVEASPNYNEQFF. The CDR3 nucleotides are TGTGCCAGCAGCGTAGAGGCTAGCCCAAACTACAATGAGCAGTTCTTC.

The chain is built from TRBV6-1 and TRBJ2-7; D may match TRBD1 or TRBD2 (6 bases each). The germline V gene encodes CDR1 MNHNS and CDR2 SASEGT. Trimming stripped 1 base from V and 6 bases from J, with 10 bases between. The CDR3 consists of 13 residues. The CDR3 is CASSEVGGGEQYF. The CDR3 DNA is TGTGCCAGCAGTGAAGTGGGGGGCGGCGAGCAGTACTTC.

The rearrangement links TRBV24-1 to TRBJ2-2; TRBD2 is a possible D gene (6 bases). The V and J ends lost 3 bases and 2 bases respectively, with 9 bases between them. This CDR3 comprises 15 residues. CDR1 KGHDR and CDR2 SFDVKD come from the germline V gene. CDR3 nucleotide sequence: TGTGCCACCAGTGATCCTAGCGCTAACACCGGGGAGCTGTTTTTT. Protein sequence: CATSDPSANTGELFF.

CDR3 protein: CASSPLAGRYNEQFF. CDR3 sequence (DNA): TGTGCCAGCAGTCCACTAGCGGGAAGGTACAATGAGCAGTTCTTC. The chain combines TRBV6-4 with TRBJ2-1, with 10 bases matching TRBD2. The CDR3 length is 15 residues. V shed 5 bases and J 4 bases; nucleotides not matched to a gene: 5. From germline, CDR1 is MRHNA and CDR2 SNTAGT.

The V and J genes are TRBV19 and TRBJ2-1, with 14 bases lining up with TRBD2. The germline V gene encodes CDR1 LNHDA and CDR2 SQIVND (reference sequence). The CDR3 loop spans 16 amino acids. V trimming: 4 bases; J trimming: 4 bases; junction bases outside the gene matches: 3. The DNA for the CDR3 is TGTGCCAGTAGTACCCGGACTAGCGGGAGGTACAATGAGCAGTTCTTC. This gives the protein CASSTRTSGRYNEQFF.

Only one count was recorded for this clone. This chain connects TRBV6-1 to TRBJ1-1; possibly TRBD1 for D (5 bases). The CDR3 consists of 14 residues. CDR1 and CDR2 (germline): MNHNS, SASEGT. V was trimmed by 3 bases and J by 7 bases, leaving 15 bases between them. CDR3 coding DNA: TGTGCCAGCAGTGACGGACATATAACCAATGAAGCTTTCTTT. It specifies CASSDGHITNEAFF.

This clone was observed a few times. The J gene is TRBJ1-1, the V gene TRBV29-1, with 9 positions matching TRBD1. V trimming: 4 bases; J trimming: 11 bases; junction bases outside the gene matches: 11. The germline gives CDR1 SQVTM, CDR2 ANQGSEA. The length of the CDR3 is 13 residues. CDR3 bases: TGCAGCGTTGGACGGACAGGGGACGGGGGGGCTTTCTTT. Translation gives CSVGRTGDGGAFF.

The J gene is TRBJ2-5, the V gene TRBV11-2; 11 bases are a match to TRBD2. This CDR3 region has 19 residues. The V segment lost 4 bases and the J segment 0 bases; nucleotides outside the gene matches: 13. Germline assignment: CDR1 SGHAT and CDR2 FQNNGV. CDR3 nucleotide sequence: TGTGCCAGCAGCTCGATCGGGACTAGCGGACGAGGGTACCAAGAGACCCAGTACTTC. Its translation is CASSSIGTSGRGYQETQYF.

This chain uses TRBV7-2 with TRBJ2-3; TRBD2 agrees at 12 bases. From germline, CDR1 is SGHTA and CDR2 FQGNSA. The V gene end was trimmed by 4 bases and the J gene end by 3 bases; junction bases not matched to a gene: 5. The CDR3 runs to 16 residues. CDR3 DNA: TGTGCCAGCAGCTCTCCTAGCGGGAGGGGAACAGATACGCAGTATTTT. Residues: CASSSPSGRGTDTQYF.

The chain links TRBV5-1 to TRBJ2-2; 15 bases are shared with TRBD2. V dropped 7 bases and J dropped 3; count of bases not matched to a gene: 4. Germline loops: CDR1 SGHRS, CDR2 YFSETQ. The CDR3 consists of 16 residues. The CDR3 loop reads CASGLAGGPYTGELFF. CDR3 coding DNA: TGCGCCAGCGGACTAGCGGGAGGGCCGTACACCGGGGAGCTGTTTTTT. Full variable domain (rest looked up from reference TRBV5-1 and TRBJ2-2): KAGVTQTPRYLIKTRGQQVTLSCSPISGHRSVSWYQQTPGQGLQFLFEYFSETQRNKGNFPGRFSGRQFSNSRSEMNVSTLELGDSALYLCASGLAGGPYTGELFFGEGSRLTVL.

The CDR3 sequence: CATSRDGADYEQYF. In DNA form, the CDR3 reads TGTGCCACCAGCAGAGATGGCGCCGACTACGAGCAGTACTTC. The chain has TRBV15 and TRBJ2-7, with D hard to call. The CDR3 runs 14 residues. Germline loops: CDR1 LNHNV, CDR2 YYDKDF (reference sequence). Trimming took 0 bases from V and 3 from J, leaving 9 bases between them.

The genes are TRBV5-4 and TRBJ2-3, with 10 bases lining up with TRBD1. CDR3 length: 17 residues. CDR1 SGHNT and CDR2 YYREEE come from the germline V gene (reference sequence). The junction had 10 bases not matched to a gene; V was cut back by 2 bases and J by 4 bases. CDR3 sequence reads: CASSFFATGGGSDTQYF. CDR3 nucleotides: TGTGCCAGCAGCTTTTTTGCGACAGGGGGCGGGTCAGATACGCAGTATTTT. The variable domain in full, completed from reference TRBV5-4 and TRBJ2-3, reads ETGVTQSPTHLIKTRGQQVTLRCSSQSGHNTVSWYQQALGQGPQFIFQYYREEENGRGNFPPRFSGLQFPNYSSELNVNALELDDSALYLCASSFFATGGGSDTQYFGPGTRLTVL.

This chain links TRBV5-1 with TRBJ2-1; the D gene is possibly TRBD1 (6 bases). V lost 4 bases and J 6 bases, leaving 14 bases between the germline ends. The CDR3 runs 14 residues. CDR1 and CDR2 (germline): SGHRS, YFSETQ. CDR3 DNA sequence: TGCGCCAGCAGCGCCACTCAGGGGAGCAATGAGCAGTTCTTC. It encodes CASSATQGSNEQFF.

As DNA, the CDR3 is TGTGCCTGGAAGCCAACTAGCGGCAGCCCCTTAGACGAGCAGTACTTC. Protein product: CAWKPTSGSPLDEQYF. V is TRBV30 and J is TRBJ2-7, with 8 positions matching TRBD2. The CDR3 runs 16 residues. The germline gives CDR1 GTSNPN, CDR2 SVGIG (reference sequence). Trimming cost V 4 bases and J 5 bases; bases outside gene matches: 16.

The count of this clone is one. The V call is TRBV11-3, the J call TRBJ2-7, with TRBD1 identical over 7 bases. This CDR3 is 15 amino acids long. V lost 0 bases to trimming and J lost 4 bases; unmatched junction nucleotides: 6. The germline gives CDR1 SGHNT, CDR2 YENEEA. In DNA, the CDR3 is TGTGCCAGCAGCTTAGAATTGGGACAGAATTACGAGCAGTACTTC. It translates to CASSLELGQNYEQYF. The full variable domain, completed using reference TRBV11-3 and TRBJ2-7, is EAGVVQSPRYKIIEKKQPVAFWCNPISGHNTLYWYLQNLGQGPELLIRYENEEAVDDSQLPKDRFSAERLKGVDSTLKIQPAELGDSAVYLCASSLELGQNYEQYFGPGTRLTVT.

This clone is a singleton in its sample. The genes are TRBV15 and TRBJ1-1, with 8 bases fitting TRBD1. This CDR3 has 16 amino acids. Germline assignment: CDR1 LNHNV and CDR2 YYDKDF (reference sequence). The trim removed 3 bases at V and 0 bases at J, leaving 6 bases unmatched. In nucleotides, the CDR3 is TGTGCCACCAGCAGCGGGACAGGTGGGATGAACACTGAAGCTTTCTTT. Translating gives CATSSGTGGMNTEAFF.

The chain uses TRBV7-8 and TRBJ2-7; no reliable D call. The CDR3 totals 14 residues. CDR1 and CDR2 from the germline V gene are SGHVS and FQNEAQ. V was cut by 5 bases and J by 7 bases, with 18 bases left in between. The CDR3: CASSQGPFYVEQYF. The CDR3 DNA sequence: TGTGCCAGCAGCCAAGGACCATTCTACGTTGAGCAGTACTTC. The full variable domain, its missing parts supplied by reference TRBV7-8 and TRBJ2-7, is GAGVSQSPRYKVAKRGQDVALRCDPISGHVSLFWYQQALGQGPEFLTYFQNEAQLDKSGLPSDRFFAERPEGSVSTLKIQRTQQEDSAVYLCASSQGPFYVEQYFGPGTRLTVT.

The chain recombines TRBV7-2 with TRBJ2-5; D gene uncertain. The germline V gene encodes CDR1 SGHTA and CDR2 FQGNSA. This CDR3 is built from 17 residues. Trimming left V 5 bases short and J 5 bases short, with 24 bases between. CDR3 DNA sequence: TGTGCCAGCAGCCCCCAGGAGAGGTACCTAAGCAGGGAGACCCAGTACTTC. Amino acid sequence: CASSPQERYLSRETQYF. Combining the CDR3 with reference TRBV7-2 and TRBJ2-5 gives the whole variable domain GAGVSQSPSNKVTEKGKDVELRCDPISGHTALYWYRQSLGQGLEFLIYFQGNSAPDKSGLPSDRFSAERTGGSVSTLTIQRTQQEDSAVYLCASSPQERYLSRETQYFGPGTRLLVL.

The chain has TRBV2 and TRBJ2-2; TRBD1 matches at 7 bases. CDR3 length equals 14 residues. Germline values: CDR1 SNHLY, CDR2 FYNNEI. Trimming took 4 bases from V and 4 from J; bases not matched to a gene: 3. CDR3 amino acids: CASSATGVTGELFF. Here the CDR3 DNA reads TGTGCCAGCAGTGCTACAGGGGTCACCGGGGAGCTGTTTTTT. The full variable domain, its missing parts supplied by reference TRBV2 and TRBJ2-2, is EPEVTQTPSHQVTQMGQEVILRCVPISNHLYFYWYRQILGQKVEFLVSFYNNEISEKSEIFDDQFSVERPDGSNFTLKIRSTKLEDSAMYFCASSATGVTGELFFGEGSRLTVL.

J is TRBJ2-7 and V is TRBV5-1; D is uncertain. CDR3 length equals 13 residues. Germline V CDR1 and CDR2: SGHRS, YFSETQ. V dropped 7 bases and J dropped 3 bases, with 14 bases sitting between them. This CDR3 is CASAPKTGYEQYF. The CDR3 coding sequence is TGCGCCAGCGCTCCTAAGACGGGCTACGAGCAGTACTTC.